This is a list of T cell receptor beta chains from one sample in a study of T cell responses to AZD1222 COVID-19 vaccine. This table comes from immunoSEQ multiplex PCR, and its TCRdb copy is limited to in-frame clones, with some not included. The repertoire holds 55,000 to 75,000 clones, with 75% to 90% as singletons. This material consisted of peripheral blood, taken on day 0 of AZD1222 vaccination. These receptors all come from an adult in good health. The CDR3 runs from the conserved cysteine through the conserved F or W. A D gene is named only where the DNA matches it firmly. Size is stated for part of the rows, as once, few or many counts, or as a class when the clone is expanded.

>TRBV29-1|-|TRBJ2-5|-
CSVEEGVGETQYF
TGCAGCGTTGAAGAAGGCGTTGGAGAGACCCAGTACTTC
>TRBV29-1|-|TRBJ1-1|-
CSVELRASTEAFF
TGCAGCGTTGAGCTGAGGGCGAGCACTGAAGCTTTCTTT
>TRBV5-4|TRBD1|TRBJ2-4|-
CASTPGQGMVKNIQYF
TGTGCCAGCACCCCGGGACAGGGGATGGTCAAAAACATTCAGTACTTC
>TRBV7-8|-|TRBJ1-1|-
CASSPRDINTEAFF
TGTGCCAGCAGCCCCCGGGACATTAACACTGAAGCTTTCTTT
>TRBV27|TRBD1|TRBJ1-6|-
CASSSGGSYNSPLHF
TGTGCCAGCAGTTCAGGGGGTTCCTATAATTCACCCCTCCACTTT
>TRBV5-1|TRBD1|TRBJ2-2|-
CASSISGTATGELFF
TGCGCCAGCAGCATATCCGGGACAGCCACCGGGGAGCTGTTTTTT
>TRBV6-1|-|TRBJ1-1|-
CASSEQAVNTEAFF
TGTGCCAGCAGTGAACAGGCGGTCAACACTGAAGCTTTCTTT
>TRBV12-2|-|TRBJ1-2|-
CASRLTGDRVDYGYTF
TGTGCAAGTCGCTTGACTGGGGACAGGGTGGACTATGGCTACACCTTC
>TRBV19|-|TRBJ1-1|-
CASSIEHRVGTEAFF
TGTGCCAGTAGTATTGAACACCGAGTCGGCACTGAAGCTTTCTTT
>TRBV5-1|-|TRBJ1-2|-
CASSLEQANYGYTF
TGCGCCAGCAGCTTGGAACAGGCTAACTATGGCTACACCTTC
>TRBV18|-|TRBJ2-4|-
CASSPTAWENIQYF
TGTGCCAGCTCACCAACCGCCTGGGAAAACATTCAGTACTTC
>TRBV30|-|TRBJ2-7|-
CAWSPARAVWGTRYEQYF
TGTGCCTGGAGCCCCGCGCGGGCCGTGTGGGGAACCCGATACGAGCAGTACTTC
>TRBV11-3|-|TRBJ1-1|once
CASSLETNTEAFF
TGTGCCAGCAGCTTAGAAACCAACACTGAAGCTTTCTTT
>TRBV7-6|TRBD1|TRBJ2-1|few
CASSSDRVLKEGQFF
TGTGCCAGCAGCTCGGACAGGGTGCTCAAAGAAGGGCAGTTCTTC
>TRBV11-2|TRBD1|TRBJ2-7|-
CASSPQDRVSYEQYF
TGTGCCAGCAGCCCCCAGGACAGGGTCTCCTACGAGCAGTACTTC